Sequencing of this T cell receptor (beta chain) was carried out in a study of OX40 agonist ivuxolimab in advanced cancers. Overall study: Of mixed ages from roughly 23 to 80 and averaging approximately 60 years, the group was around 78% male.

TCRdb keeps only in-frame clones here, not all; method: immunoSEQ multiplex PCR. The sample comprises around 80,000 clones, roughly 80% of which are singletons, and under 8% rests with the top ten. The material was CD4+ or CD8+ T cells sorted from blood, obtained in a trial of the OX40 agonist ivuxolimab. This clonotype originated in an adult with an advanced solid tumor such as melanoma, head and neck, liver or kidney cancer.

CDR3 sequence reads: CASSWTAFAEAFF. DNA for the CDR3: TGTGCCAGCAGCTGGACTGCGTTCGCTGAAGCTTTCTTT. The gene calls are TRBV6-1 and TRBJ1-1; D gene unclear. Deletions cut 6 bases from V and 6 bases from J, with 14 bases between. CDR1 MNHNS and CDR2 SASEGT come from the germline V gene. The CDR3 has 13 amino acids.